The rows below give T cell receptor beta chains drawn from one sample of a study of shared clonotypes between healthy human individuals. Profiling relied on immunoSEQ multiplex PCR, and the TCRdb table lists in-frame clones only, not all of them. The data contain 2 million to 2.5 million clones, nearly 97% of them singletons. Sequencing was performed on naive CD4+ T cells sorted from blood. The receptor set was obtained from a man younger than 35 in good health. Both conserved end residues are part of each CDR3. Each record gives: D gene, J gene, V gene, clone size, CDR3 length, CDR3 DNA, CDR3 protein. D genes are given only for firm matches. Clone size is not always given. Where it is, it says once, few, many or a class for expanded clones.

D gene: .
J gene: TRBJ2-2
V gene: TRBV4-2
clone size: .
CDR3 length: 15
CDR3 DNA: TGTGCCAGCAGCCAAGACAGGGTGGGCACCGGGGAGCTGTTTTTT
CDR3 protein: CASSQDRVGTGELFF

D gene: .
J gene: TRBJ2-7
V gene: TRBV11-2
clone size: .
CDR3 length: 14
CDR3 DNA: TGTGCCAGCAGCTTAGATCTGGGCTCCTACGAGCAGTACTTC
CDR3 protein: CASSLDLGSYEQYF

D gene: .
J gene: TRBJ1-1
V gene: TRBV27
clone size: .
CDR3 length: 13
CDR3 DNA: TGTGCCAGCAGTTTATTCGGGGGCTCTGAAGCTTTCTTT
CDR3 protein: CASSLFGGSEAFF

D gene: .
J gene: TRBJ1-5
V gene: TRBV6-6
clone size: few
CDR3 length: 13
CDR3 DNA: TGTGCCAGCAGTTCACAAGGAGGACAGCCCCAGCATTTT
CDR3 protein: CASSSQGGQPQHF

D gene: .
J gene: TRBJ2-5
V gene: TRBV6-6
clone size: once
CDR3 length: 15
CDR3 DNA: TGTGCCAGCAGTAAACAGACCGGGGGCTGGGAGACCCAGTACTTC
CDR3 protein: CASSKQTGGWETQYF

D gene: TRBD1
J gene: TRBJ2-7
V gene: TRBV11-2
clone size: .
CDR3 length: 15
CDR3 DNA: TGTGCCAGCAGGCCCTTCGGGACAGGCCTCTACGAGCAGTACTTC
CDR3 protein: CASRPFGTGLYEQYF

D gene: TRBD1
J gene: TRBJ2-4
V gene: TRBV5-6
clone size: .
CDR3 length: 15
CDR3 DNA: TGTGCCAGCAGCCCGACAGGGGGGAGGCCCGGCATTCAGTACTTC
CDR3 protein: CASSPTGGRPGIQYF

D gene: TRBD1
J gene: TRBJ2-1
V gene: TRBV6-6
clone size: .
CDR3 length: 15
CDR3 DNA: TGTGCCAGCAGTTATGGGCAGGGGGTATCCAATGAGCAGTTCTTC
CDR3 protein: CASSYGQGVSNEQFF

D gene: .
J gene: TRBJ1-3
V gene: TRBV7-9
clone size: .
CDR3 length: 14
CDR3 DNA: TGTGCCAGCAGCCTAAGACAAGATCAAGACACCATATATTTT
CDR3 protein: CASSLRQDQDTIYF

D gene: .
J gene: TRBJ2-5
V gene: TRBV27
clone size: .
CDR3 length: 15
CDR3 DNA: TGTGCCAGCAGTTCCCAGCTGGCCTCAAGGGAGACCCAGTACTTC
CDR3 protein: CASSSQLASRETQYF

D gene: TRBD1
J gene: TRBJ1-1
V gene: TRBV5-1
clone size: .
CDR3 length: 14
CDR3 DNA: TGCGCCAGCAGCAAAGGACAGGAAAACACTGAAGCTTTCTTT
CDR3 protein: CASSKGQENTEAFF

D gene: .
J gene: TRBJ2-2
V gene: TRBV27
clone size: .
CDR3 length: 17
CDR3 DNA: TGTGCCAGCAGTTTATTAAGGGGGGGCTCGGCCACCGGGGAGCTGTTTTTT
CDR3 protein: CASSLLRGGSATGELFF

D gene: TRBD2
J gene: TRBJ2-3
V gene: TRBV7-2
clone size: .
CDR3 length: 15
CDR3 DNA: TGTGCCAGCAGCTTAGGAACTAGCGGGCCCCGCACGCAGTATTTT
CDR3 protein: CASSLGTSGPRTQYF

D gene: .
J gene: TRBJ1-4
V gene: TRBV18
clone size: once
CDR3 length: 14
CDR3 DNA: TGTGCCAGCTCACCAGCCTCCAGTCCGGAAAAACTGTTTTTT
CDR3 protein: CASSPASSPEKLFF

D gene: .
J gene: TRBJ2-3
V gene: TRBV2
clone size: .
CDR3 length: 16
CDR3 DNA: TGTGCCAGCACGCCCGAGGGGTCGCGGGGAGCCTATACGCAGTATTTT
CDR3 protein: CASTPEGSRGAYTQYF

D gene: .
J gene: TRBJ2-4
V gene: TRBV7-2
clone size: .
CDR3 length: 14
CDR3 DNA: TGTGCCAGCAGCTTAGGGTTAGGTTATGGCATTCAGTACTTC
CDR3 protein: CASSLGLGYGIQYF

D gene: .
J gene: TRBJ2-3
V gene: TRBV7-2
clone size: .
CDR3 length: 14
CDR3 DNA: TGTGCCAGCAGCCAAGCAGGGAGATCTGATACGCAGTATTTT
CDR3 protein: CASSQAGRSDTQYF

D gene: TRBD2
J gene: TRBJ2-3
V gene: TRBV5-6
clone size: .
CDR3 length: 16
CDR3 DNA: TGTGCCAGCAGCTCCTTACTAGCGGGGACGTCAGATACGCAGTATTTT
CDR3 protein: CASSSLLAGTSDTQYF

D gene: .
J gene: TRBJ2-7
V gene: TRBV6-1
clone size: .
CDR3 length: 12
CDR3 DNA: TGTGCCAGCAGAGCTTACTCCTACGAGCAGTACTTC
CDR3 protein: CASRAYSYEQYF

D gene: .
J gene: TRBJ2-7
V gene: TRBV18
clone size: .
CDR3 length: 14
CDR3 DNA: TGTGCCAGCTCACCAAGCGGGCCTTCCTACGAGCAGTACTTC
CDR3 protein: CASSPSGPSYEQYF

D gene: .
J gene: TRBJ1-3
V gene: TRBV28
clone size: once
CDR3 length: 12
CDR3 DNA: TGTGCCAGCACCTCTACTGGAAACACCATATATTTT
CDR3 protein: CASTSTGNTIYF

D gene: .
J gene: TRBJ1-2
V gene: TRBV5-1
clone size: once
CDR3 length: 13
CDR3 DNA: TGCGCCAGCAGCTTGGGTACACTCTATGGCTACACCTTC
CDR3 protein: CASSLGTLYGYTF

D gene: .
J gene: TRBJ1-4
V gene: TRBV30
clone size: once
CDR3 length: 11
CDR3 DNA: TGTGCCTGGAGTTTTAATGAAAAACTGTTTTTT
CDR3 protein: CAWSFNEKLFF

D gene: .
J gene: TRBJ2-2
V gene: TRBV4-2
clone size: .
CDR3 length: 15
CDR3 DNA: TGTGCCAGCAGCCAAGATAGGTCGAGCACCGGGGAGCTGTTTTTT
CDR3 protein: CASSQDRSSTGELFF

D gene: .
J gene: TRBJ2-5
V gene: TRBV7-3
clone size: .
CDR3 length: 15
CDR3 DNA: TGTGCCAGCAGCTTAACGGTAACGGCACAAGAGACCCAGTACTTC
CDR3 protein: CASSLTVTAQETQYF

D gene: TRBD1
J gene: TRBJ1-5
V gene: TRBV7-2
clone size: .
CDR3 length: 17
CDR3 DNA: TGTGCCAGCAGCACCGGGACAGGGGGAGTAAGCAATCAGCCCCAGCATTTT
CDR3 protein: CASSTGTGGVSNQPQHF

D gene: .
J gene: TRBJ2-1
V gene: TRBV11-2
clone size: .
CDR3 length: 14
CDR3 DNA: TGTGCCAGCAGCTTAGGGGGATTCGACAATGAGCAGTTCTTC
CDR3 protein: CASSLGGFDNEQFF

D gene: .
J gene: TRBJ1-2
V gene: TRBV4-1
clone size: .
CDR3 length: 14
CDR3 DNA: TGCGCCAGCAGCCAAGTGGAGGGGAACTATGGCTACACCTTC
CDR3 protein: CASSQVEGNYGYTF

D gene: .
J gene: TRBJ1-6
V gene: TRBV27
clone size: .
CDR3 length: 15
CDR3 DNA: TGTGCCAGCAGTTTGCAGGCCCAATATAATTCACCCCTCCACTTT
CDR3 protein: CASSLQAQYNSPLHF

D gene: .
J gene: TRBJ2-3
V gene: TRBV6-1
clone size: .
CDR3 length: 16
CDR3 DNA: TGTGCCAGCAGTGAACAGGGGGGAGGGATCACAGATACGCAGTATTTT
CDR3 protein: CASSEQGGGITDTQYF

D gene: .
J gene: TRBJ1-3
V gene: TRBV11-2
clone size: once
CDR3 length: 13
CDR3 DNA: TGTGCCAGCAGCTTCCCCCCGGGGAACACCATATATTTT
CDR3 protein: CASSFPPGNTIYF

D gene: .
J gene: TRBJ1-2
V gene: TRBV5-4
clone size: .
CDR3 length: 13
CDR3 DNA: TGTGCCAGCAGCTTTAGGGATAACTATGGCTACACCTTC
CDR3 protein: CASSFRDNYGYTF

D gene: .
J gene: TRBJ2-5
V gene: TRBV4-3
clone size: .
CDR3 length: 13
CDR3 DNA: TGCGCCAGCAGCCAAGATAACGGCAAGACCCAGTACTTC
CDR3 protein: CASSQDNGKTQYF

D gene: .
J gene: TRBJ1-3
V gene: TRBV5-1
clone size: .
CDR3 length: 14
CDR3 DNA: TGCGCCAGCACGCAGGGGAACTCTGGAAACACCATATATTTT
CDR3 protein: CASTQGNSGNTIYF

D gene: TRBD2
J gene: TRBJ2-3
V gene: TRBV18
clone size: .
CDR3 length: 17
CDR3 DNA: TGTGCCAGCTCACCCATGCCACTAGCGGACTTCACAGATACGCAGTATTTT
CDR3 protein: CASSPMPLADFTDTQYF

D gene: .
J gene: TRBJ2-5
V gene: TRBV5-1
clone size: .
CDR3 length: 15
CDR3 DNA: TGCGCCAGCAGCAAGGATGGGGGGCGGCAAGAGACCCAGTACTTC
CDR3 protein: CASSKDGGRQETQYF

D gene: .
J gene: TRBJ1-3
V gene: TRBV2
clone size: .
CDR3 length: 10
CDR3 DNA: TGTGCCAGCAGTGCGGTGGCCATATATTTT
CDR3 protein: CASSAVAIYF

D gene: .
J gene: TRBJ1-3
V gene: TRBV7-9
clone size: .
CDR3 length: 12
CDR3 DNA: TGTGCCAGCAGCCAGAACCGAGACACCATATATTTT
CDR3 protein: CASSQNRDTIYF

D gene: .
J gene: TRBJ1-4
V gene: TRBV25-1
clone size: .
CDR3 length: 14
CDR3 DNA: TGTGCCAGCACCTCTTGGGGGGCTAATGAAAAACTGTTTTTT
CDR3 protein: CASTSWGANEKLFF

D gene: TRBD2
J gene: TRBJ2-7
V gene: TRBV5-1
clone size: .
CDR3 length: 19
CDR3 DNA: TGCGCCAGCAGCTTGGTTGGACTAGCGGGGGGCCTACTCTCCTACGAGCAGTACTTC
CDR3 protein: CASSLVGLAGGLLSYEQYF

D gene: TRBD1
J gene: TRBJ1-6
V gene: TRBV27
clone size: .
CDR3 length: 16
CDR3 DNA: TGTGCCAGCAGTTTCACTCCGACAGGGGGCGTTTCACCCCTCCACTTT
CDR3 protein: CASSFTPTGGVSPLHF

D gene: TRBD2
J gene: TRBJ2-1
V gene: TRBV28
clone size: .
CDR3 length: 16
CDR3 DNA: TGTGCCAGCAGCCCGGGGGAAGCGGGGACCTACAATGAGCAGTTCTTC
CDR3 protein: CASSPGEAGTYNEQFF

D gene: .
J gene: TRBJ1-5
V gene: TRBV7-8
clone size: .
CDR3 length: 13
CDR3 DNA: TGTGCCAGCAGCCCATCCAGGGATCAGCCCCAGCATTTT
CDR3 protein: CASSPSRDQPQHF

D gene: .
J gene: TRBJ2-2
V gene: TRBV7-3
clone size: .
CDR3 length: 14
CDR3 DNA: TGTGCCAGCAGCCCCCGGGGAGCGAGCGGGGAGCTGTTTTTT
CDR3 protein: CASSPRGASGELFF

D gene: TRBD1
J gene: TRBJ2-5
V gene: TRBV4-3
clone size: .
CDR3 length: 16
CDR3 DNA: TGCGCCAGCAGCCAAGGCGGGACAGGCAAACAAGAGACCCAGTACTTC
CDR3 protein: CASSQGGTGKQETQYF

D gene: .
J gene: TRBJ2-4
V gene: TRBV5-1
clone size: .
CDR3 length: 14
CDR3 DNA: TGCGCCAGCAGCTTGGACATAGCCAAAAACATTCAGTACTTC
CDR3 protein: CASSLDIAKNIQYF

D gene: .
J gene: TRBJ2-5
V gene: TRBV11-2
clone size: .
CDR3 length: 16
CDR3 DNA: TGTGCCAGCAGCTTAGGGCTAGCGCTGGGTCGAGAGACCCAGTACTTC
CDR3 protein: CASSLGLALGRETQYF

D gene: TRBD2
J gene: TRBJ2-7
V gene: TRBV5-4
clone size: .
CDR3 length: 13
CDR3 DNA: TGTGCCTCGGGGCTAGCGGGAATTTACGAGCAGTACTTC
CDR3 protein: CASGLAGIYEQYF

D gene: .
J gene: TRBJ2-6
V gene: TRBV7-2
clone size: .
CDR3 length: 17
CDR3 DNA: TGTGCCAGCAGCTTTGGGGCGACGGCCTCTGGGGCCAACGTCCTGACTTTC
CDR3 protein: CASSFGATASGANVLTF